The 20 T cell receptor beta chains reported below all come from one sample, sequenced in a study of cytomegalovirus exposure and HLA in healthy donors. 13 Jbeta primers and 60 Vbeta primers were used for the PCR. The data were produced by immunoSEQ multiplex PCR, yet TCRdb's version contains in-frame clones alone and is incomplete. The profile shows approximately 78,000 clones, around 85% of them singletons. Specimen: PBMCs. The receptors derive from a woman between 50 and 59 years old in good health and CMV-seronegative.

The chain carries TRBV6-1 and TRBJ1-2; D unresolved. Germline CDR1 reads MNHNS; CDR2 reads SASEGT. Trimming cost V 2 bases and J 8 bases, with 12 bases left between them. This CDR3 spans 13 amino acids. CDR3: CASSELEGWGYTF. CDR3 sequence (DNA): TGTGCCAGCAGTGAACTAGAGGGATGGGGCTACACCTTC.

The chain recombines TRBV7-2 with TRBJ2-5; D possibly corresponds to TRBD1 (5 bases). The CDR3 runs 13 residues. Germline V gene sequence: CDR1 SGHTA, CDR2 FQGNSA. V was shortened by 2 bases and J by 9 bases, with 13 bases between the two germline ends. The CDR3 here is CASSLNAGKAQYF. DNA for the CDR3: TGTGCCAGCAGCTTAAACGCAGGGAAGGCCCAGTACTTC.

This chain uses TRBV6-1 with TRBJ1-2; TRBD1 aligns across 7 bases. The CDR3 covers 15 residues. Germline V gene lookup returns CDR1 MNHNS and CDR2 SASEGT. The V gene end was trimmed by 2 bases and the J gene end by 2 bases; junction bases not matched to a gene: 5. CDR3 sequence reads: CASSEWGDSNYGYTF. In DNA form, the CDR3 reads TGTGCCAGCAGTGAATGGGGGGACAGCAACTATGGCTACACCTTC.

V and J are TRBV6-4 and TRBJ2-5; 8 bases are shared with TRBD1. The CDR3 covers 19 residues. The germline V gene encodes CDR1 MRHNA and CDR2 SNTAGT. V lost 7 bases, J lost 0 bases, and 19 bases stayed unmatched. The CDR3 nucleotides read TGTGCCAGCAAACTGGACAGGGAATTACAAAAAAAGTACCAAGAGACCCAGTACTTC. It is translated as CASKLDRELQKKYQETQYF.

The rearrangement links TRBV5-4 to TRBJ2-5; 9 bases align to TRBD2. The CDR3 totals 16 residues. The V gene's germline CDR1 is SGHNT and CDR2 YYREEE (reference sequence). The V gene end was trimmed by 0 bases and the J gene end by 6 bases; junction bases not matched to a gene: 9. In DNA form, the CDR3 reads TGTGCCAGCAGCTTGGGAGAAGCGGGAGGTTATCAGACCCAGTACTTC. Translated, it gives CASSLGEAGGYQTQYF.

The V gene is TRBV7-9, the J gene TRBJ1-2, with 8 nucleotides matching TRBD1. Trimming at V came to 1 base and at J to 6 bases, leaving 7 bases not matched to a gene. The CDR3 runs to 15 residues. CDR1 is SEHNR, CDR2 FQNEAQ, per germline (reference sequence). The CDR3 DNA reads as TGTGCCAGCAGCTTAGAGTGGACAGGGCATAATGGCTACACCTTC. This encodes CASSLEWTGHNGYTF.

The chain links TRBV5-6 to TRBJ2-1; 7 positions match TRBD2. The CDR3 totals 12 residues. CDR1 is SGHDT and CDR2 is YYEEEE in the germline V gene. With V trimmed by 4 bases and J by 12 bases, 7 bases remained unmatched. The CDR3 coding sequence is TGTGCCAGCAGCCCCGGGGGGAGTTGGCAGTTCTTC. Translation gives CASSPGGSWQFF.

This rearrangement joins TRBV5-1 to TRBJ2-3; 15 bases match TRBD2. J lost 8 bases, V lost 4 bases, and 8 bases had no gene match. The CDR3 is 16 residues long. Per germline, CDR1 SGHRS and CDR2 YFSETQ. DNA for the CDR3: TGCGCCAGCAGCACGGGGACTAGCGGGGGGAAGGGTACGCAGTATTTT. Translated: CASSTGTSGGKGTQYF.

CDR3 DNA sequence: TGTGCCATCGCCCAGTATAGCAATCAGCCCCAGCATTTT. As protein: CAIAQYSNQPQHF. The chain carries TRBV10-3 and TRBJ1-5; D not certain. CDR1 and CDR2 (germline): ENHRY, SYGVKD. V lost 8 bases to trimming and J lost 0 bases, with 8 bases between them. The CDR3 is 13 residues long.

This chain's CDR3 is CASSCGALAGDRGTVGTGELFF. The CDR3 DNA is TGTGCCAGCAGTTGTGGGGCCCTAGCGGGAGATCGGGGAACGGTGGGGACCGGGGAGCTGTTTTTT. V usage is TRBV28 and J usage is TRBJ2-2, with TRBD2 matching over 10 bases. V lost 4 bases and J lost 5; bases outside the gene matches: 25. The CDR3 extends over 22 amino acids. Per the germline V gene, CDR1 is MDHEN and CDR2 is SYDVKM.

Worth noting for this clone: One end of the junction fails to match germline, which may point to a read error. The chain recombines TRBV6-1 with TRBJ1-5; no clear D gene. The CDR3 consists of 16 residues. Per the germline V gene, CDR1 is MNHNS and CDR2 is SASEGT. CDR3 in DNA: TGTGCCAGCAGTGAATCAGATCCGGGGAGCAATCAGCTCCAGCATTTT. Translating gives CASSESDPGSNQLQHF.

Note on this clone: Other DNA sequences in this specimen translate into the identical CDR3. This chain joins TRBV9 and TRBJ2-7; 10 bases align to TRBD2. Germline V lookup: CDR1 SGDLS, CDR2 YYNGEE. V was clipped by 0 bases and J by 7 bases; unmatched bases: 7. The CDR3 is 15 amino acids. CDR3 nucleotide sequence: TGTGCCAGCAGCGTAGGGGCTAGCGGGAGTTATGAGCAGTACTTC. This translates into CASSVGASGSYEQYF. The full variable domain, with the rest looked up from reference TRBV9 and TRBJ2-7, is DSGVTQTPKHLITATGQRVTLRCSPRSGDLSVYWYQQSLDQGLQFLIQYYNGEERAKGNILERFSAQQFPDLHSELNLSSLELGDSALYFCASSVGASGSYEQYFGPGTRLTVT.

The chain joins TRBV4-1 to TRBJ2-7; 8 bases map to TRBD2. V was clipped by 6 bases and J by 1 base; unmatched bases: 8. The CDR3 runs 15 residues. CDR1 is MGHRA and CDR2 is YSYEKL in the germline V gene. Written as DNA, the CDR3 is TGCGCCAGCAGTGTAGCGGGACCCATATCCTACGAGCAGTACTTC. The encoded protein is CASSVAGPISYEQYF.

V usage is TRBV7-9 and J usage is TRBJ1-6; 11 nucleotides match TRBD1. In germline, CDR1 is SEHNR, CDR2 FQNEAQ (reference sequence). The V segment lost 4 bases and the J segment 11 bases; nucleotides outside the gene matches: 7. This CDR3 contains 15 residues. The CDR3, as DNA: TGTGCCAGCAGCTCCGGGGACAGGGGGTGGACACCCCTCCACTTT. It specifies CASSSGDRGWTPLHF.

The rearrangement links TRBV4-3 to TRBJ1-4, with 11 bases aligning to TRBD1. Germline trimming cut 0 bases from V and 7 bases from J; bases unmatched to any gene: 4. The CDR3 is 16 amino acids. Germline values: CDR1 LGHNA, CDR2 YSLEER. The CDR3 reads CASSQEGTGGGEKLFF. CDR3 nucleotide sequence: TGCGCCAGCAGCCAAGAGGGGACAGGGGGTGGTGAAAAACTGTTTTTT.

V usage is TRBV5-4 and J usage is TRBJ1-1, with D unresolved. This CDR3 is 14 amino acids long. The germline V and J ends were trimmed by 6 bases and 5 bases, with 17 bases remaining between them. Germline assignment: CDR1 SGHNT and CDR2 YYREEE (reference sequence). CDR3 residues: CASTSVRGGTEAFF. The CDR3 nucleotides are TGTGCCAGCACCTCCGTGCGGGGTGGAACTGAAGCTTTCTTT.

The chain couples TRBV7-2 to TRBJ1-6, with D perhaps matching TRBD1 (6 bases). Germline CDR1 is SGHTA and CDR2 is FQGNSA. This CDR3 is 13 amino acids long. V was clipped by 4 bases and J by 10 bases, with 11 bases between them. The CDR3 nucleotides are TGTGCCAGCAGCTCTGAACAGGGATCACCCCTCCACTTT. Its protein is CASSSEQGSPLHF.

The chain carries TRBV18 and TRBJ2-3; perhaps TRBD2 as D (5 bases). Germline CDR1 is KGHSH and CDR2 is LQKENI. V gave up 6 bases and J gave up 2 bases, with 12 bases separating them. CDR3 length: 14 amino acids. Here the CDR3 reads CASSRLADTDTQYF. For the CDR3, the DNA is TGTGCCAGCTCCCGTCTAGCCGACACAGATACGCAGTATTTT.

On this clone itself: Other DNA sequences in this specimen translate into the identical CDR3. This sequence joins TRBV27 and TRBJ1-2; 8 nucleotides match TRBD1. V shed 6 bases and J 7 bases; nucleotides not matched to a gene: 10. Germline V gene data show CDR1 as MNHEY and CDR2 as SMNVEV (reference sequence). The CDR3 runs 14 residues. The CDR3 sequence is CASSKDRGSSGYTF. The CDR3 coding sequence is TGTGCCAGCAGCAAAGACAGGGGTTCGAGTGGCTACACCTTC.

This clone showed up just a few times. The chain recombines TRBV7-3 with TRBJ2-3; TRBD2 agrees at 13 bases. CDR3 length: 18 residues. Trimming at V came to 5 bases and at J to 2 bases, leaving 10 bases not matched to a gene. Germline assignment: CDR1 SGHTA and CDR2 FQGTGA. CDR3 in amino acids: CASSPGLAGTSITDTQYF. CDR3 bases: TGTGCCAGCAGCCCGGGACTAGCGGGAACGAGTATCACAGATACGCAGTATTTT.